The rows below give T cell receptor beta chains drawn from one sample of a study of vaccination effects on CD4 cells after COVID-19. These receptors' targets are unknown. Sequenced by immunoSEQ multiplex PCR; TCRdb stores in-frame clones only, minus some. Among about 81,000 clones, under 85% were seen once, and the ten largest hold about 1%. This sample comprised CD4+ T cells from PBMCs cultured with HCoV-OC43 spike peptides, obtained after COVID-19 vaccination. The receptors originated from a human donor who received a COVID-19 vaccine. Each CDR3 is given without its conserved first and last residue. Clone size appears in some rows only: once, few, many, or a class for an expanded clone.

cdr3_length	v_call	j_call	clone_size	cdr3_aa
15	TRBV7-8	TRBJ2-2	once	ASSLFQRTQETGELF
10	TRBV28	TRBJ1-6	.	ASSLVGSPLH
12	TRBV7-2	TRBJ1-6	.	ASSPDRANSPLH
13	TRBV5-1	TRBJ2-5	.	ASSLASGRGETQY
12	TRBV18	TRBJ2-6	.	ASPTAGRANVLT
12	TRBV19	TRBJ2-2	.	ARSGTPNTGELF
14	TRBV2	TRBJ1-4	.	ASSMRQLRVNEKLF
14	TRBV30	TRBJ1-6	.	AWSPYRGAPGSPLH
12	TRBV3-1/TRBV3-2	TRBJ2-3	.	ASSSLDQRDTQY
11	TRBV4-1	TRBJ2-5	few	ASSRGGQETQY
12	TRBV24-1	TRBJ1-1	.	ATSDGQLSTEAF
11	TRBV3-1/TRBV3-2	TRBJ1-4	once	ASSRGQGEKLF
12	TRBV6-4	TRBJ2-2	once	ASRRDRNTGELF
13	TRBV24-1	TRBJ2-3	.	ATSLRTPSTDTQY
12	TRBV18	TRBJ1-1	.	ASSPQGPNTEAF
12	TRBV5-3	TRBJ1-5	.	ARSSRDTHQPQH
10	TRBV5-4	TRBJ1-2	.	ASSLEEWGYT
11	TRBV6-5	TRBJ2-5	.	ASSPQYQETQY
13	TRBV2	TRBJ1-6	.	ASGMSHHKVSPLH
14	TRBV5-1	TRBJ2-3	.	ASSLVLPGDTDTQY
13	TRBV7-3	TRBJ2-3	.	ASSRSGGPADTQY
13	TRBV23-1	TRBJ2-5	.	ASSQSAGGRETQY
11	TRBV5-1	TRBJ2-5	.	ASSWDSQETQY
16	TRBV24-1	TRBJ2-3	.	APKGGTGGVGNPDTQY
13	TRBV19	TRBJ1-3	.	ASSTRQQRGNTIY
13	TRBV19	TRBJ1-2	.	ASSMWDRAGYGYT
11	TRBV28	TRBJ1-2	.	ASSEQGYGGYT
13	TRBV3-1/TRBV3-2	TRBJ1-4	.	ASSQRDSTNEKLF
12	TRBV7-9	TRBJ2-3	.	ASSHRTGADTQY
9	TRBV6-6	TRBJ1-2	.	ASTREEGYT
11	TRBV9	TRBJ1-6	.	ASSPDPNSPLH
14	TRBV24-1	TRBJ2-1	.	ATSDLAGASYNEQF
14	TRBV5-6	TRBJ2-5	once	ASSTSSGGARETQY
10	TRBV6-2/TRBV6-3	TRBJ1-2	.	ASSFSDYGYT
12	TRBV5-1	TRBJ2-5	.	ASSYGTDGGTQY
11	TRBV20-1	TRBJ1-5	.	SANDRDNQPQH
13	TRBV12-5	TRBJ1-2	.	ASGLGDRGNYGYT
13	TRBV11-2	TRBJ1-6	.	ASSLDMSEHSPLH
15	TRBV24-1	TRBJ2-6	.	ATSDRRRNSGANVLT
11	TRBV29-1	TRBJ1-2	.	SVVQGGSRGYT
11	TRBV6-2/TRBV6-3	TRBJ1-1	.	ASSLDGLTEAF
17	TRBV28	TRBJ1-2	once	ASSLSKPIWTGNSYGYT
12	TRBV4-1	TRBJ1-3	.	ASSLQGSGNTIY
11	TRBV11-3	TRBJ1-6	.	ASSLDQNSPLH
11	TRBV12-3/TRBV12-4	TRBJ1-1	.	ASSLGGQAEAF
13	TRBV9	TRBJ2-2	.	ASSATSGNTGELF
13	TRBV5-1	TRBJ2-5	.	ASSSSGAFQETQY
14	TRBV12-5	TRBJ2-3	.	ASALLLEPRVDTQY
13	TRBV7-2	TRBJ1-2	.	ASSLQRGGNYGYT
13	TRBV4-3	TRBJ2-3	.	ASSQYQTSTDTQY
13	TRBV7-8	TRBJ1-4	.	ASSAWETTNEKLF
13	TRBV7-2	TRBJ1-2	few	ASSSRQGAVEGYT
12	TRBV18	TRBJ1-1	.	ASSWKGVNTEAF
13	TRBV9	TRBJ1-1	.	ASSVQDFMNTEAF
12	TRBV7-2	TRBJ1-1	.	ASSLRGGRAEAF
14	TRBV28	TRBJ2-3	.	ASSGQFRTSTDTQY
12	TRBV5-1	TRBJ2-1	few	ASSNRDRVLEQF
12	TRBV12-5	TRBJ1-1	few	ASADGRTSTEAF
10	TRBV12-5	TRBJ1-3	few	ASVPDGNTIY
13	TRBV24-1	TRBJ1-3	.	ATSDPQSSGNTIY